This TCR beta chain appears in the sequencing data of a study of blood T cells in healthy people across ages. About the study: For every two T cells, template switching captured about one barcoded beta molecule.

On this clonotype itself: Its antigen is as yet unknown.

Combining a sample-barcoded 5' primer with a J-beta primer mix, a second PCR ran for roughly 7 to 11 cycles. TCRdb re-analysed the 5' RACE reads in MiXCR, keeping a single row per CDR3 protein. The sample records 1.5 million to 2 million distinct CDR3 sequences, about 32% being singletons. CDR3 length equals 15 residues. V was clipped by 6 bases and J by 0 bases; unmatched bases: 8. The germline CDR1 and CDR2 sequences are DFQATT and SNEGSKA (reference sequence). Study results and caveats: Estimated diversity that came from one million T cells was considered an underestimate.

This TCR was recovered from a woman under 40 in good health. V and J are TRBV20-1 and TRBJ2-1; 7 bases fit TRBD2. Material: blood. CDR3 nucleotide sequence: TGCAGTGCACTGGAGGGCGGGAGCTCCTACAATGAGCAGTTCTTC. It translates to CSALEGGSSYNEQFF.